The entry below gives a single T cell receptor (beta chain) sequence along with its context. Its specificity is unknown. This entry belongs to a study of quantifying T cell responses using KT2 cells. About the research overall: TCR alpha and beta constant-region primers primed reverse transcription of RNA. The T4 ligation step was estimated to exceed 9% efficiency under optimum conditions.

Unfractionated PBMC were spiked with known numbers of KT2 clone cells. Each cDNA got a UMI-containing oligo ligated at its 3' end. An equimolar mix of RC1.1 and RC1.2 primed the beta chain across TRBC1 and TRBC2. From the second PCR onward, TCR alpha and beta chains were processed separately. TCRdb reprocessed the UMI-ligation and nested PCR reads with MiXCR, giving one entry per CDR3 protein. Altogether approximately 43,000 distinct CDR3 sequences are present, 15% to 20% being singletons, with the ten largest covering over 40%. Study findings and constraints: Very high KT2 spike-in numbers caused saturation in KT2 sequence detection.

Losses at the gene ends were 9 bases for V and 0 bases for J; bases not matched to a gene: 14. This CDR3 is 17 amino acids long. Germline CDR1 is SNHLY and CDR2 is FYNNEI. This receptor was identified in a human donor. The sequenced material came from PBMCs spiked with cells of the T cell clone KT2. V and J are TRBV2 and TRBJ2-3; TRBD2 aligns across 8 bases. Here the CDR3 DNA reads TGTGCCAGAGAGGGTCAGCGGGGGTCACCGAGCACAGATACGCAGTATTTT. It specifies CAREGQRGSPSTDTQYF. The variable domain in full, with the rest retrieved from reference TRBV2 and TRBJ2-3, is EPEVTQTPSHQVTQMGQEVILRCVPISNHLYFYWYRQILGQKVEFLVSFYNNEISEKSEIFDDQFSVERPDGSNFTLKIRSTKLEDSAMYFCAREGQRGSPSTDTQYFGPGTRLTVL.